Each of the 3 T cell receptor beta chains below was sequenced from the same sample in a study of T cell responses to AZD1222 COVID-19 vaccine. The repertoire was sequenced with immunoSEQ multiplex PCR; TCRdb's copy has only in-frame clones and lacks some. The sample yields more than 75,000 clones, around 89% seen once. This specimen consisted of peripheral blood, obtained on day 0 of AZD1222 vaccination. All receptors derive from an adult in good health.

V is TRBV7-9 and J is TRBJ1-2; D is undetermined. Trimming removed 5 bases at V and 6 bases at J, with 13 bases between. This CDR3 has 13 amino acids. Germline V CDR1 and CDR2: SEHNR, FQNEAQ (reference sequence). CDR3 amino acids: CASSPEPTHGYTF. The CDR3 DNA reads TGTGCCAGCAGCCCCGAACCTACTCATGGCTACACCTTC.

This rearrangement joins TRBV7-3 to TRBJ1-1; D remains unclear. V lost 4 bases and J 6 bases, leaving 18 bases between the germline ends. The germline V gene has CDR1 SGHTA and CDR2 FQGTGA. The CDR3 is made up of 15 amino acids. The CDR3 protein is CASSSRRGDISEAFF. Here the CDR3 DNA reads TGTGCCAGCAGCTCCCGGCGTGGGGATATCTCTGAAGCTTTCTTT.

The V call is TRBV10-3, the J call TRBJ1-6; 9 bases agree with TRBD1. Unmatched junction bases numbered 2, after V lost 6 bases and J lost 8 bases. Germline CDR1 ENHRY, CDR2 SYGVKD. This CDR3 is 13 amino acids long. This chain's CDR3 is CAIRGQGDSPLHF. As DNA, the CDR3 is TGTGCCATCAGGGGACAGGGTGATTCACCCCTCCACTTT.